Presented here are 9 T cell receptor beta chains from one specimen sequenced in a study of T-cell reconstitution after alpha-beta-depleted transplantation in children. Unique molecular identifiers were incorporated during preparation of the TCRbeta library. MiXCR, applied by TCRdb to the PCR reads, yields one record per CDR3 protein. The top ten hold just over 4.5% of the sample, which has approximately 190,000 distinct CDR3 sequences, around 5.9% seen once. Material: PBMCs, obtained before TCRalphabeta/CD19-depleted stem cell transplant. All receptors derive from a girl under three years old with combined immunodeficiency, due to receive a stem cell transplant.

The table lists this clonotype with a few counts. This chain uses TRBV6-5 with TRBJ1-6; unclear D gene. CDR1 and CDR2 (germline): MNHEY, SVGAGI. The length of the CDR3 is 16 residues. Between the trimmed V and J ends, which lost 0 bases and 11 bases, there was a span of 17 bases. The CDR3 DNA reads TGTGCCAGCAGTTACTCGACCGGAGAAAGAGTCCCACCCCTCCACTTT. Amino acids: CASSYSTGERVPPLHF.

This clonotype was observed at least ten times. The rearrangement links TRBV20-1 to TRBJ2-1; D may be TRBD1 (5 bases). Germline V gene data show CDR1 as DFQATT and CDR2 as SNEGSKA (reference sequence). V lost 0 bases and J lost 2, with 14 bases in between. This CDR3 is built from 16 residues. CDR3 sequence (DNA): TGCAGTGCTAGAGATCCAGGGCAAAACGCCTACAATGAGCAGTTCTTC. It codes for CSARDPGQNAYNEQFF.

Ten or more counts support this clonotype. The J gene is TRBJ2-1, the V gene TRBV7-9; TRBD1 matches at 7 bases. The CDR3 is 16 residues long. The V segment lost 2 bases and the J segment 2 bases; nucleotides outside the gene matches: 6. Germline V gene sequence: CDR1 SEHNR, CDR2 FQNEAQ (reference sequence). The DNA for the CDR3 is TGTGCCAGCAGCTTATTAGGGGACAGAGCCTACAATGAGCAGTTCTTC. Translating it yields CASSLLGDRAYNEQFF.

This clonotype occurred many times. The chain joins TRBV6-5 to TRBJ1-1; TRBD1 matches 7 bases. Germline CDR1 is MNHEY and CDR2 is SVGAGI. The V and J ends lost 0 bases and 1 base, in that order; junction bases with no gene match: 5. The CDR3 spans 16 residues. The CDR3 DNA reads as TGTGCCAGCAGTTACTCGAGGGGGCCGAAGAACACTGAAGCTTTCTTT. It translates to CASSYSRGPKNTEAFF.

Ten or more counts support this clonotype. V gene TRBV4-2 combines with J gene TRBJ1-5, with D possibly TRBD1 on 6 matching bases. CDR1 is LGHNA, CDR2 YNFKEQ, per germline. This CDR3 contains 15 residues. V was shortened by 0 bases and J by 7 bases, with 13 bases between the two germline ends. This chain's CDR3 is CASSQDQGRGQPQHF. The CDR3 DNA is TGTGCCAGCAGCCAAGATCAGGGGAGGGGGCAGCCCCAGCATTTT.

This clonotype has a count of ten or more. This chain links TRBV29-1 with TRBJ2-1, with TRBD2 matching over 7 bases. J lost 3 bases, V lost 3 bases, and 5 bases had no gene match. CDR1 SQVTM and CDR2 ANQGSEA come from the germline V gene. The length of the CDR3 is 14 residues. The CDR3 DNA reads as TGCAGCGTTGATATGTCTAGCGGCTACAATGAGCAGTTCTTC. This sequence encodes CSVDMSSGYNEQFF.

This clonotype was counted ten times or more. V and J are TRBV29-1 and TRBJ1-2, with 12 bases fitting TRBD1. This CDR3 has 16 amino acids. Germline V gene sequence: CDR1 SQVTM, CDR2 ANQGSEA. The V gene end was trimmed by 6 bases and the J gene end by 2 bases; junction bases not matched to a gene: 10. CDR3 in DNA: TGCAGCGTCCATCGGGACAGGGGGCCCATAAACTATGGCTACACCTTC. This sequence encodes CSVHRDRGPINYGYTF. The full variable domain, with the rest looked up from reference TRBV29-1 and TRBJ1-2, is SAVISQKPSRDICQRGTSLTIQCQVDSQVTMMFWYRQQPGQSLTLIATANQGSEATYESGFVIDKFPISRPNLTFSTLTVSNMSPEDSSIYLCSVHRDRGPINYGYTFGSGTRLTVV.

This clonotype has at least ten counts. The rearrangement links TRBV7-2 to TRBJ2-1; 7 bases fit TRBD2. This CDR3 region has 15 residues. V lost 5 bases to trimming and J lost 7 bases; unmatched junction nucleotides: 11. Germline V gene sequence: CDR1 SGHTA, CDR2 FQGNSA. The CDR3 region has the DNA TGTGCCAGCAGCCCTTACCCGGGACTACTAAATGAGCAGTTCTTC. This translates into CASSPYPGLLNEQFF.

This clonotype was counted many times. This sequence joins TRBV7-2 and TRBJ2-1, with 7 bases matching TRBD2. V gave up 0 bases and J gave up 1 base; unmatched junction bases: 6. The CDR3 sequence is 17 residues long. Per the germline V gene, CDR1 is SGHTA and CDR2 is FQGNSA. The CDR3 is CASSLAGGSGSYNEQFF. The DNA for the CDR3 is TGTGCCAGCAGCTTAGCGGGAGGGTCTGGATCCTACAATGAGCAGTTCTTC.